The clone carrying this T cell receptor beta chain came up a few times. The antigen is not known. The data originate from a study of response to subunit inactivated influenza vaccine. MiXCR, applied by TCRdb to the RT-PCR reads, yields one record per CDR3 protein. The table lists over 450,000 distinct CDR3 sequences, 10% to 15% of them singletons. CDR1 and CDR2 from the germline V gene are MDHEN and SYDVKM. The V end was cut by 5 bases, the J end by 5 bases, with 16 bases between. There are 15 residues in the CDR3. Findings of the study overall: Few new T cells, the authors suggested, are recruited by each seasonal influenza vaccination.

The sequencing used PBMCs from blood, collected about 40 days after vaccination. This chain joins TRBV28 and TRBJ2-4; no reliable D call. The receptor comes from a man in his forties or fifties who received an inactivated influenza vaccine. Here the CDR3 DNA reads TGTGCCAGCAGTCCAATAGCCCGGACGGAAAACATTCAGTACTTC. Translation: CASSPIARTENIQYF.